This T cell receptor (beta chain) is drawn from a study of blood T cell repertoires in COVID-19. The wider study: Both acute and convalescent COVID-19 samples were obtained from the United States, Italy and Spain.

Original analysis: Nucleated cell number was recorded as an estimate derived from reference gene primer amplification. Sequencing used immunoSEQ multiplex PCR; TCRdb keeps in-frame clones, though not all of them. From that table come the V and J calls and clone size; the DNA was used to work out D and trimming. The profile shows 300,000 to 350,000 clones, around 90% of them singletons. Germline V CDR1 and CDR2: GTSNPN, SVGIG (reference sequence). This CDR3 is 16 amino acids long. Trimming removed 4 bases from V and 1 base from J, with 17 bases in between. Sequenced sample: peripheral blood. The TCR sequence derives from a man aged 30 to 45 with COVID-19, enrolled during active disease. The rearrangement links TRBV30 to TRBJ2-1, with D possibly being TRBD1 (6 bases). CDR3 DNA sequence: TGTGCCTGGACCCTAGAAGGGGGAGATTCCTACAATGAGCAGTTCTTC. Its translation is CAWTLEGGDSYNEQFF.